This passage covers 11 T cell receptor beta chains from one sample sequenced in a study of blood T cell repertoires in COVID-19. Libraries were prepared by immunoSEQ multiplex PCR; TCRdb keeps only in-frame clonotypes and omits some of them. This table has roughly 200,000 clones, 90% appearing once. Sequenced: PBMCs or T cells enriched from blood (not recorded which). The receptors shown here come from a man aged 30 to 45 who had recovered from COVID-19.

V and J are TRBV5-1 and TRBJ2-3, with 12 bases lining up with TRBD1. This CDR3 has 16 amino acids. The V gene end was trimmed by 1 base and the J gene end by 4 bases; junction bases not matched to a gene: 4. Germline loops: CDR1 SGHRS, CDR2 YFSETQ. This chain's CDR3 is CASSLTGQGAADTQYF. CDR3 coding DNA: TGCGCCAGCAGCTTGACGGGACAGGGGGCGGCAGATACGCAGTATTTT.

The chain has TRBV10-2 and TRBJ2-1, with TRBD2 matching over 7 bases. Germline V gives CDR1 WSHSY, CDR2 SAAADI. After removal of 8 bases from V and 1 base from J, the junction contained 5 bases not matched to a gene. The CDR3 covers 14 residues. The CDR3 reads CASVSGGSYNEQFF. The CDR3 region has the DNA TGCGCCAGCGTCTCGGGAGGATCCTACAATGAGCAGTTCTTC.

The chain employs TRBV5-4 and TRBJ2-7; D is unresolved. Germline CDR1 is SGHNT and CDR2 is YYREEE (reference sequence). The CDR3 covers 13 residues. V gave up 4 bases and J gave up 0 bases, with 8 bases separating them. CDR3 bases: TGTGCCAGCAGCCCGTCCAGCTCCTACGAGCAGTACTTC. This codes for CASSPSSSYEQYF.

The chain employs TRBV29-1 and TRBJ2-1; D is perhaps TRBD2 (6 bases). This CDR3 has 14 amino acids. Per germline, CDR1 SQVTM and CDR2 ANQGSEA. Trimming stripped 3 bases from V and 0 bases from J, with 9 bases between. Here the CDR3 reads CSVDRRDSYNEQFF. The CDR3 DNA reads TGCAGCGTTGACCGGCGGGACTCCTACAATGAGCAGTTCTTC.

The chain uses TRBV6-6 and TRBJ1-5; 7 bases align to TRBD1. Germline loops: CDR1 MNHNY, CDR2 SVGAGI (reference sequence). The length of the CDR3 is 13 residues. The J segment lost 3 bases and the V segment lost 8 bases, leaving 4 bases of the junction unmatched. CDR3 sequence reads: CASEGQLNQPQHF. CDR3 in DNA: TGTGCCAGCGAGGGACAGCTCAATCAGCCCCAGCATTTT.

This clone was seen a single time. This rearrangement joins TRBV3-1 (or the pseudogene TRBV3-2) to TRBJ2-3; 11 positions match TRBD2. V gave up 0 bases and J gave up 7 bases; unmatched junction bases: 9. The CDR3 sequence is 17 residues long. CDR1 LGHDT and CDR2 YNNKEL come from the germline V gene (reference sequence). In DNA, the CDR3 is TGTGCCAGCAGCCAAGATCTCCTAGCGGGGGGTGTTAATACGCAGTATTTT. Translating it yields CASSQDLLAGGVNTQYF.

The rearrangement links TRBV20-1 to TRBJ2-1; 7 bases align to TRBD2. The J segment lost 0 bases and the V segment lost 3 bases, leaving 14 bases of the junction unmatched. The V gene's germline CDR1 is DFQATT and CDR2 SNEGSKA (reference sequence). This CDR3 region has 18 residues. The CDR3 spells CSASGGRSGWSSYNEQFF. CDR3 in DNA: TGCAGTGCTAGTGGGGGACGTAGCGGGTGGAGCTCCTACAATGAGCAGTTCTTC.

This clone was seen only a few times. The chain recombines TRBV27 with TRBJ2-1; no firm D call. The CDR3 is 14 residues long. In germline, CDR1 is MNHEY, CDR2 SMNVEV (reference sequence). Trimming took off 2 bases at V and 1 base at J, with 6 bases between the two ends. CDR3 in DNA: TGTGCCAGCAGTTTAACTCAATCCTACAATGAGCAGTTCTTC. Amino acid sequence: CASSLTQSYNEQFF.

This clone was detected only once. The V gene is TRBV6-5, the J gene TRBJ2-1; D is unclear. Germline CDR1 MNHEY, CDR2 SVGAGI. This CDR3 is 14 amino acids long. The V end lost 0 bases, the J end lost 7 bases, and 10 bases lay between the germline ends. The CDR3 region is CASSYSAGPNEQFF. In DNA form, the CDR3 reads TGTGCCAGCAGTTACTCGGCTGGGCCAAATGAGCAGTTCTTC.

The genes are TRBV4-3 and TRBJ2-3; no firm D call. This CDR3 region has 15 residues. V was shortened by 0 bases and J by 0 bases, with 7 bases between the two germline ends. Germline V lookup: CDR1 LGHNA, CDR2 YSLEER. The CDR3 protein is CASSQEASSTDTQYF. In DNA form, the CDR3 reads TGCGCCAGCAGCCAAGAGGCAAGTAGCACAGATACGCAGTATTTT.

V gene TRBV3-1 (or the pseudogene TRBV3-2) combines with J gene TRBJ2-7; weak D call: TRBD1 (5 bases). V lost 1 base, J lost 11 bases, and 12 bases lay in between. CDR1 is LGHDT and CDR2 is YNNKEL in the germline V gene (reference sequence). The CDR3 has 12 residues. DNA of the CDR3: TGTGCCAGCAGCCAAGCTAAGGGGCAGGAGTACTTC. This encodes CASSQAKGQEYF.